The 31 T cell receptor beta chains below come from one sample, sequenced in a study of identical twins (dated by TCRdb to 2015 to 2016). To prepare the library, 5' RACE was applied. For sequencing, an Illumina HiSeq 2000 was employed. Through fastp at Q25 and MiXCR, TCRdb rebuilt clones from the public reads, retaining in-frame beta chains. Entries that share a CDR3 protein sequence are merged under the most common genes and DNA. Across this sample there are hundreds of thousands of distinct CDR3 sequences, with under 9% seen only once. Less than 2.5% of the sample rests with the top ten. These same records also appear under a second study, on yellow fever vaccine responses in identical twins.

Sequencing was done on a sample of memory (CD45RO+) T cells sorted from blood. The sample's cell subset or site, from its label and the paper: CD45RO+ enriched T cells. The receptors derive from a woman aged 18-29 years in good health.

The CDR3: CASSLNDLSGNTIYF. The CDR3 bases are TGTGCCAGCAGTTTAAATGACCTCTCTGGAAACACCATATATTTT. The rearrangement uses TRBV28 and TRBJ1-3; D is unclear. The CDR3 runs 15 residues. Germline V gene sequence: CDR1 MDHEN, CDR2 SYDVKM. Deletions cut 2 bases from V and 0 bases from J, with 8 bases between.

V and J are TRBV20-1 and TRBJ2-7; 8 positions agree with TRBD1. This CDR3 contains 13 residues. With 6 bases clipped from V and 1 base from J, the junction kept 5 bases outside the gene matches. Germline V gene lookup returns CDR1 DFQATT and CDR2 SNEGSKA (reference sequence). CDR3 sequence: CSAGQGVSYEQYV. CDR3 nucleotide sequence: TGCAGTGCCGGACAGGGTGTATCCTACGAGCAGTACGTC.

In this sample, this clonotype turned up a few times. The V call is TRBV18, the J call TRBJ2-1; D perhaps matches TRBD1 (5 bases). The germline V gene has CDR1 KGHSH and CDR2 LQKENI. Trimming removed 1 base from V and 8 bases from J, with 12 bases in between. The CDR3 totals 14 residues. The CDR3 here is CASSPRQGSDEQFF. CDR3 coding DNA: TGTGCCAGCTCACCACGTCAGGGCAGCGATGAGCAGTTCTTC. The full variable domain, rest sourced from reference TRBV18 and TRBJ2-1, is NAGVMQNPRHLVRRRGQEARLRCSPMKGHSHVYWYRQLPEEGLKFMVYLQKENIIDESGMPKERFSAEFPKEGPSILRIQQVVRGDSAAYFCASSPRQGSDEQFFGPGTRLTVL.

This CDR3 is CASSEVRAGLDTQYF. CDR3 bases: TGTGCCAGCAGTGAAGTCCGGGCGGGACTGGATACGCAGTATTTT. The chain carries TRBV25-1 and TRBJ2-3; D is possibly TRBD2 (6 bases). Per the germline V gene, CDR1 is MGHDK and CDR2 is SYGVNS. The CDR3 has 15 amino acids. Trimming removed 2 bases from V and 6 bases from J, with 15 bases in between.

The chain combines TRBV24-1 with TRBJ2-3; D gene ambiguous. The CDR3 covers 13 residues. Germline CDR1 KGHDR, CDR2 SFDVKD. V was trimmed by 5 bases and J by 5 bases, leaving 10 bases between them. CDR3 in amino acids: CATSGTLEDTQYF. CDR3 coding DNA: TGTGCCACCAGTGGTACCCTGGAAGATACGCAGTATTTT.

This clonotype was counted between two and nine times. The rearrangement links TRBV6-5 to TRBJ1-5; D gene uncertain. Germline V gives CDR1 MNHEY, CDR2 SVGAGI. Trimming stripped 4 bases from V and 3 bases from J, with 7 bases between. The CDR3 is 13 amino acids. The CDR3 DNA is TGTGCCAGCAGTTCCACGGCCAATCAGCCCCAGCATTTT. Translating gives CASSSTANQPQHF.

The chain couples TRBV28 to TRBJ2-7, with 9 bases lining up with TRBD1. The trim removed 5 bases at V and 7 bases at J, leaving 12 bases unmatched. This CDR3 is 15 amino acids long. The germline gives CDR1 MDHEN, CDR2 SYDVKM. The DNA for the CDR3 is TGTGCCAGCAGTGGGACAGGGACCCCCCACTGGGAGCAGTACTTC. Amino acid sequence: CASSGTGTPHWEQYF.

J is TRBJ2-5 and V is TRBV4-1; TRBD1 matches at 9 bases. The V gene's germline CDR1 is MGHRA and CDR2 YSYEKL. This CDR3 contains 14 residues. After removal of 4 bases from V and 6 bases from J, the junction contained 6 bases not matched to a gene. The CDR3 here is CASSLSGQGKTQYF. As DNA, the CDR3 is TGCGCCAGCAGCCTATCGGGACAGGGAAAGACCCAGTACTTC.

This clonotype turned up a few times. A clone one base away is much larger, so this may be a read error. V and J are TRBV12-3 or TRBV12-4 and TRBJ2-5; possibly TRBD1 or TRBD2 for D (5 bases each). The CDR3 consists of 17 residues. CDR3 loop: CASSPLSGGSGRETQCF. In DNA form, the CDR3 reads TGTGCCAGCAGTCCCCTCAGTGGGGGATCGGGGCGAGAGACCCAGTGCTTC.

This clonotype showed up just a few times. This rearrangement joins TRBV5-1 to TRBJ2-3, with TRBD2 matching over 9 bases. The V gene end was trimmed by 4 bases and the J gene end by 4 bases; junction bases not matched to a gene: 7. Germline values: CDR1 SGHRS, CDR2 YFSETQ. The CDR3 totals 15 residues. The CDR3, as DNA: TGCGCCAGCAGCCTTGCCGGGACTAGCCCAGATACGCAGTATTTT. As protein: CASSLAGTSPDTQYF.

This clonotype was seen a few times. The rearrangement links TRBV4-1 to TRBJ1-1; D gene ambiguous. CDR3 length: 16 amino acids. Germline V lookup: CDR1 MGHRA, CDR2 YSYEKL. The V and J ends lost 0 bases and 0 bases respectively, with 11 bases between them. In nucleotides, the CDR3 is TGCGCCAGCAGCCAAGATCTAAACAGACTGAACACTGAAGCTTTCTTT. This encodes CASSQDLNRLNTEAFF.

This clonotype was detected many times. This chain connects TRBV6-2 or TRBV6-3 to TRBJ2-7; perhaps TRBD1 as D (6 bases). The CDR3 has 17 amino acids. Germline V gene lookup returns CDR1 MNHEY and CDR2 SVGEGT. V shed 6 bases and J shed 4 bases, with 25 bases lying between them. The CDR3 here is CASSQGIIDRFGYEQYF. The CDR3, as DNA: TGTGCCAGCAGCCAGGGGATTATAGACCGATTCGGATACGAGCAGTACTTC.

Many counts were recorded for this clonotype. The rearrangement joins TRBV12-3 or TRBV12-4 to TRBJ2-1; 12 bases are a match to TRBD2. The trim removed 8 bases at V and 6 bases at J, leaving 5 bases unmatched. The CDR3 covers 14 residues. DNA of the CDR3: TGTGCCAGCCGCGGACTAGCGGGATCCAATGAGCAGTTCTTC. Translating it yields CASRGLAGSNEQFF.

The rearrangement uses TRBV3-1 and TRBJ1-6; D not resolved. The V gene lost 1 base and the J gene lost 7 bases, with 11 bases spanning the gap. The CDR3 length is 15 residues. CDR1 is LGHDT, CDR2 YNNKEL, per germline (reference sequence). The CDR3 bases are TGTGCCAGCAGCCAAGGTTCCTTCGGGAATTCACCCCTCCACTTT. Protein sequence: CASSQGSFGNSPLHF. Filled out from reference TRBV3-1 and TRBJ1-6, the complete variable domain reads DTAVSQTPKYLVTQMGNDKSIKCEQNLGHDTMYWYKQDSKKFLKIMFSYNNKELIINETVPNRFSPKSPDKAHLNLHINSLELGDSAVYFCASSQGSFGNSPLHFGNGTRLTVT.

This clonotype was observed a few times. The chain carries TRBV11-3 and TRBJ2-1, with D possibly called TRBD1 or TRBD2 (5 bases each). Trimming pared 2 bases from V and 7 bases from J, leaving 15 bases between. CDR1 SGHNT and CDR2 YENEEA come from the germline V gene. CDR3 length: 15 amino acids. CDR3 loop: CASSLSSREGNEQFF. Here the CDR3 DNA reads TGTGCCAGCAGCTTATCTAGCAGGGAAGGGAATGAGCAGTTCTTC.

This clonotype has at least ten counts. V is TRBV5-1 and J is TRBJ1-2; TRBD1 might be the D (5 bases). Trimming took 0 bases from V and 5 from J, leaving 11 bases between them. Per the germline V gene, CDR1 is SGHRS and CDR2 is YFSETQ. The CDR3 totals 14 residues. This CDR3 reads CASSLDRIGYGYTF. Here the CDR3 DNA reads TGCGCCAGCAGCTTGGACAGGATAGGGTATGGCTACACCTTC. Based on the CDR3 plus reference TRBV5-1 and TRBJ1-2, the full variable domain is KAGVTQTPRYLIKTRGQQVTLSCSPISGHRSVSWYQQTPGQGLQFLFEYFSETQRNKGNFPGRFSGRQFSNSRSEMNVSTLELGDSALYLCASSLDRIGYGYTFGSGTRLTVV.

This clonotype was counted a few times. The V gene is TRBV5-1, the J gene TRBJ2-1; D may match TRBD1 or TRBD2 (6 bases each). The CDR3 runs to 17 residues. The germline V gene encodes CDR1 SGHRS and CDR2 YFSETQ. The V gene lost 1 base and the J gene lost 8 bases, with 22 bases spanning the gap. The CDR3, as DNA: TGCGCCAGCAGCTTGACCATTACTAGGGGGGCTCAAGATGAGCAGTTCTTC. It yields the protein CASSLTITRGAQDEQFF.

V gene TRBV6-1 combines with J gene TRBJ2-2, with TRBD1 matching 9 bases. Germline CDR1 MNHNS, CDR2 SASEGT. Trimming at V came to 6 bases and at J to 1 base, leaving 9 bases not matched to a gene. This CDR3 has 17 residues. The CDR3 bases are TGTGCCAGCAGACCCAACGGGGGACAGGGGAACACCGGGGAGCTGTTTTTT. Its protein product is CASRPNGGQGNTGELFF.

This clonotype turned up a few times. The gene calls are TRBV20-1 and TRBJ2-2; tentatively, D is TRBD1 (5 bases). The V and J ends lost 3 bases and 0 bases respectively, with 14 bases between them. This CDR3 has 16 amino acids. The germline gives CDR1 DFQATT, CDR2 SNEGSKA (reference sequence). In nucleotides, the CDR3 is TGCAGTGCTAGGGGGCCAGGGTACTCGAACACCGGGGAGCTGTTTTTT. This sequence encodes CSARGPGYSNTGELFF.

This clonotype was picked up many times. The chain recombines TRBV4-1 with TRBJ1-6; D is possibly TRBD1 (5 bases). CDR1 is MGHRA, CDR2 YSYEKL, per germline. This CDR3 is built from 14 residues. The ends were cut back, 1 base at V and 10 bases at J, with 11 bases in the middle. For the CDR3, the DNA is TGCGCCAGCAGCCAAGGGGGGGGTAGCTCACCCCTCCACTTT. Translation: CASSQGGGSSPLHF.

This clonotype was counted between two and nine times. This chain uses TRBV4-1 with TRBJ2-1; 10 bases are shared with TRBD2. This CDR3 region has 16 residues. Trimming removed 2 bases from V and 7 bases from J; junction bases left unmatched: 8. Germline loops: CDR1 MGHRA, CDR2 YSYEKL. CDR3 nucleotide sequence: TGCGCCAGCAGCCAACCTAGCGGGGGCCTGGGGAATGAGCAGTTCTTC. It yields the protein CASSQPSGGLGNEQFF.

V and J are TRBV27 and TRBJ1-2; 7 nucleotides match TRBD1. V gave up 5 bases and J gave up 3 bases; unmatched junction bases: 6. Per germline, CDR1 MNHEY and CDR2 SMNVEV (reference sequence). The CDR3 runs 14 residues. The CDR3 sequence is CASSPRGHDYGYTF. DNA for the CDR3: TGTGCCAGCAGTCCTAGGGGGCATGACTATGGCTACACCTTC.

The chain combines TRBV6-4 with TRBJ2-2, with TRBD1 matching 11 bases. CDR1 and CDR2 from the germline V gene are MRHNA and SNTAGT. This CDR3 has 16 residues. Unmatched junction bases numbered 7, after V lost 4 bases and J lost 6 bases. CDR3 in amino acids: CASSASGQGAAGELFF. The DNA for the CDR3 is TGTGCCAGCAGTGCCTCAGGACAGGGGGCGGCCGGGGAGCTGTTTTTT.

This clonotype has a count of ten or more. The CDR3 reads CASSLVCSEQFF. The CDR3 DNA reads TGTGCCAGCAGTTTAGTTTGTAGTGAGCAGTTCTTC. The chain has TRBV12-3 or TRBV12-4 and TRBJ2-1, with D uncertain. Trimming removed 1 base from V and 9 bases from J, with 7 bases in between. There are 12 residues in the CDR3.

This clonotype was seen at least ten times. CDR3 DNA sequence: TGCGCCAGCAGCTTAGTCGTGTCAGCCAAAAACATTCAGTACTTC. Amino acid sequence: CASSLVVSAKNIQYF. This chain uses TRBV5-1 with TRBJ2-4; D unclear. There are 15 residues in the CDR3. The ends were cut back, 2 bases at V and 0 bases at J, with 9 bases in the middle. Germline V gene data show CDR1 as SGHRS and CDR2 as YFSETQ. The full variable domain, in which reference TRBV5-1 and TRBJ2-4 provide the parts outside the CDR3, is KAGVTQTPRYLIKTRGQQVTLSCSPISGHRSVSWYQQTPGQGLQFLFEYFSETQRNKGNFPGRFSGRQFSNSRSEMNVSTLELGDSALYLCASSLVVSAKNIQYFGAGTRLSVL.

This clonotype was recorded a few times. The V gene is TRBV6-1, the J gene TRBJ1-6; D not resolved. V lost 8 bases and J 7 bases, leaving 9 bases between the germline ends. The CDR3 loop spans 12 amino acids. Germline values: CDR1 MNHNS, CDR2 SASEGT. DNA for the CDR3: TGTGCCAGCCATTGGCGAAATTCACCCCTCCACTTT. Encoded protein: CASHWRNSPLHF.

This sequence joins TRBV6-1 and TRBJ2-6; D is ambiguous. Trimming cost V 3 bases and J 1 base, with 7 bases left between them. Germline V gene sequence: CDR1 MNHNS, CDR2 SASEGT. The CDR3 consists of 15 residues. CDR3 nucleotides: TGTGCCAGCAGTGAGGAGTTTTCTGGGGCCAACGTCCTGACTTTC. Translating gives CASSEEFSGANVLTF.

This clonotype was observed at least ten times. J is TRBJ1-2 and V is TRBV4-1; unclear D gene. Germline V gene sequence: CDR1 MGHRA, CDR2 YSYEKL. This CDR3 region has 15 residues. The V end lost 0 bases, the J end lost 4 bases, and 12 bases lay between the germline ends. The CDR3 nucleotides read TGCGCCAGCAGCCAAGAGACCAGCTGGGGCTATGGCTACACCTTC. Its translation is CASSQETSWGYGYTF.

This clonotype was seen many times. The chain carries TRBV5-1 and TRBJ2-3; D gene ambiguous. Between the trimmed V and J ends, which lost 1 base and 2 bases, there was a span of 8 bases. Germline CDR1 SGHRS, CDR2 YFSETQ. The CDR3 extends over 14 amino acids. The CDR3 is CASSLTGYTDTQYF. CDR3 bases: TGCGCCAGCAGCTTGACCGGTTACACAGATACGCAGTATTTT.

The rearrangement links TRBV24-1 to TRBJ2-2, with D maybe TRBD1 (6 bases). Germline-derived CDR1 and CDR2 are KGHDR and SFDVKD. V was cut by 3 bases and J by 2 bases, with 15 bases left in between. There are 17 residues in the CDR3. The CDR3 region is CATSDNAGQFNTGELFF. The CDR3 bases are TGTGCCACCAGTGATAATGCAGGACAGTTTAACACCGGGGAGCTGTTTTTT.

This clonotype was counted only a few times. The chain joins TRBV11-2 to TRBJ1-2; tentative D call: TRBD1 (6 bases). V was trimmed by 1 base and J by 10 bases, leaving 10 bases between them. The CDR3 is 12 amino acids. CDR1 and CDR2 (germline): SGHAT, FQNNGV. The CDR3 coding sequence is TGTGCCAGCAGCTTAGCGAGGACAGCCTACACCTTC. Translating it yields CASSLARTAYTF.